This TCR beta chain was found in a study of blood T cell repertoires in COVID-19. Overall study context: From the United States, Italy and Spain came samples of acute and convalescent COVID-19. PBMCs, B-cell-depleted T cells, or T cells were the source of the cDNA or gDNA that made up the material.

Only in-frame clones appear in the TCRdb table, and some are missing; sequencing was by immunoSEQ multiplex PCR. This sample has about 140,000 clones, with roughly 81% found just once. The sequence was collected from a woman in her forties or fifties with active or convalescent COVID-19. Input material: peripheral blood.

The CDR3 coding sequence is TGCAGCGCCAGAGACTATGAGCAGTACTTC. This translates into CSARDYEQYF. The rearrangement uses TRBV29-1 and TRBJ2-7; the D gene is possibly TRBD2 (5 bases). The CDR3 consists of 10 residues. Germline V gene sequence: CDR1 SQVTM, CDR2 ANQGSEA. V was trimmed by 7 bases and J by 7 bases, leaving 11 bases between them.